These T cell receptor beta chains were read from a single sample in a study of T cell repertoires in cytomegalovirus infection. MiXCR, applied by TCRdb to the reads, yields one record per CDR3 protein. The sample records roughly 310,000 distinct CDR3 sequences, roughly a sixth being singletons. Sequences were obtained from PBMCs. The receptors originated from a human donor in good health (CMV status not recorded). Some clones in this sample may be carry-over from other donors' samples. CDR3s include the opening cysteine and the closing phenylalanine or tryptophan. D genes are given only for firm matches. Expanded clones are given a class, and other clones once, few, many or no size at all.

>few|TRBJ2-3|-|TRBV28
CASSAPGDKGTDTQYF
TGTGCCAGCAGCGCCCCCGGGGACAAAGGCACAGATACGCAGTATTTT
>few|TRBJ1-1|-|TRBV5-4
CASSLVKGAEAFF
TGTGCCAGCAGCTTGGTGAAGGGGGCTGAAGCTTTCTTT
>few|TRBJ2-6|TRBD1|TRBV6-2/TRBV6-3
CASSQSRDRDPSGANVLTF
TGTGCCAGCAGTCAAAGCCGGGACAGGGATCCCTCTGGGGCCAACGTCCTGACTTTC
>many|TRBJ1-1|-|TRBV7-2
CASSSDWMNTEAFF
TGTGCCAGCAGCTCCGACTGGATGAACACTGAAGCTTTCTTT
>-|TRBJ2-1|-|TRBV3-1
CASSQEAAPQFF
TGTGCCAGCAGCCAAGAGGCGGCCCCCCAATTCTTC
>few|TRBJ2-7|-|TRBV20-1
CSATPTGYYEQYF
TGCAGTGCTACCCCCACAGGGTACTACGAGCAGTACTTC
>many|TRBJ2-5|TRBD1|TRBV7-8
CASSLRWTGRFQETQYF
TGTGCCAGCAGCCTCCGTTGGACAGGGCGCTTTCAAGAGACCCAGTACTTC
>many|TRBJ2-3|-|TRBV12-3/TRBV12-4
CASTNPTTHTDTQYF
TGTGCCAGCACAAACCCGACAACACACACAGATACGCAGTATTTT
>-|TRBJ1-1|TRBD1|TRBV20-1
CSARDWNRGPEAFF
TGCAGTGCTAGAGATTGGAACAGGGGGCCTGAAGCTTTCTTT
>-|TRBJ1-1|-|TRBV7-9
CASSLQGRHTEAFF
TGTGCCAGCAGCCTGCAGGGTCGCCACACTGAAGCTTTCTTT
>few|TRBJ1-3|-|TRBV11-2
CASSLSGRSGNTIYF
TGTGCCAGCAGCTTATCAGGCCGCTCTGGAAACACCATATATTTT
>-|TRBJ2-5|TRBD2|TRBV7-9
CASSLAAGGFETQYF
TGTGCCAGCAGCCTAGCGGCGGGGGGGTTTGAGACCCAGTACTTC
>few|TRBJ1-1|-|TRBV25-1
CASSLSRAIGTEAFF
TGTGCCAGCAGTTTATCAAGGGCGATAGGGACTGAAGCTTTCTTT
>-|TRBJ1-2|TRBD1|TRBV20-1
CSATATDRGWGGYTF
TGCAGTGCTACTGCGACCGACAGGGGCTGGGGTGGCTACACCTTC
>many|TRBJ2-7|TRBD1|TRBV28
CASRPGQGRREQYF
TGTGCCAGCAGGCCAGGACAGGGGCGTAGGGAGCAGTACTTC
>few|TRBJ1-5|TRBD1|TRBV27
CASSLYGRTGTSNQPQHF
TGTGCCAGCAGTTTATACGGTCGGACAGGGACCAGCAATCAGCCCCAGCATTTT
>few|TRBJ2-2|-|TRBV5-1
CASSLPRSPSTGELFF
TGCGCCAGCAGCTTGCCGCGTTCACCAAGCACCGGGGAGCTGTTTTTT
>-|TRBJ2-5|TRBD2|TRBV12-5
CASGSGGEGTQYF
TGTGCTAGTGGTTCCGGGGGGGAGGGGACCCAGTACTTC
>-|TRBJ2-3|-|TRBV6-2/TRBV6-3
CASRQTSTDTQYF
TGTGCCAGCAGACAAACTAGCACAGATACGCAGTATTTT
>-|TRBJ2-5|-|TRBV20-1
CSAGGANQKTQYF
TGCAGTGCTGGAGGGGCCAACCAGAAGACCCAGTACTTC
>few|TRBJ2-7|TRBD1|TRBV19
CASSEGQVIDYEQYF
TGTGCCAGTAGTGAAGGACAGGTGATAGACTACGAGCAGTACTTC
>many|TRBJ1-2|-|TRBV7-2
CAVHPAAPGWGYTF
TGTGCCGTTCATCCGGCGGCGCCAGGGTGGGGCTACACCTTC
>-|TRBJ1-1|-|TRBV19
CASKEGPMNTEAFF
TGTGCCAGTAAAGAGGGGCCGATGAACACTGAAGCTTTCTTT
>few|TRBJ2-1|-|TRBV11-1
CASSLGAVDNEQFF
TGTGCCAGCAGCTTAGGGGCAGTGGACAATGAGCAGTTCTTC
>many|TRBJ1-4|TRBD1|TRBV20-1
CSARGGTATTNEKLFF
TGCAGTGCTAGAGGCGGGACAGCTACAACTAATGAAAAACTGTTTTTT
>-|TRBJ2-5|TRBD2|TRBV10-3
CAISASLGGQETQYF
TGTGCCATCAGTGCCTCTTTGGGGGGGCAAGAGACCCAGTACTTC
>many|TRBJ1-2|TRBD1|TRBV7-2
CASSERQGAYYGYTF
TGTGCCAGCAGCGAAAGACAGGGGGCTTACTATGGCTACACCTTC
>-|TRBJ2-5|TRBD1|TRBV28
CASSGTGTGNQETQYF
TGTGCCAGCAGTGGGACCGGGACAGGGAACCAAGAGACCCAGTACTTC
>few|TRBJ2-3|-|TRBV5-8
CASSSRRADTQYF
TGTGCCAGCAGCTCAAGAAGGGCAGATACGCAGTATTTT
>-|TRBJ2-3|TRBD1|TRBV3-1
CASSLSGDRVPDTQYF
TGTGCCAGCAGCCTGTCCGGGGACAGGGTCCCAGATACGCAGTATTTT
>many|TRBJ2-1|TRBD1|TRBV7-6
CASSLDRGRGDNEQFF
TGTGCCAGCAGCTTGGACAGGGGGCGAGGGGACAATGAGCAGTTCTTC
>-|TRBJ2-1|TRBD2|TRBV19
CASRISGGGSDEQFF
TGTGCCAGTAGGATTAGCGGGGGGGGCTCGGATGAGCAGTTCTTC
>-|TRBJ2-5|-|TRBV10-3
CAISDNRGMGETQYF
TGTGCCATCAGTGATAACCGAGGAATGGGAGAGACCCAGTACTTC
>-|TRBJ1-2|TRBD1|TRBV13
CASSQTGQGAFNYGYTF
TGTGCCAGCAGCCAGACGGGACAGGGGGCCTTTAACTATGGCTACACCTTC
>many|TRBJ2-5|TRBD2|TRBV28
CASSSQRGNGRETQYF
TGTGCCAGCAGTTCCCAGCGGGGAAACGGGCGAGAGACCCAGTACTTC
>-|TRBJ2-1|TRBD2|TRBV20-1
CSAHSGGAFNEQFF
TGCAGTGCCCATAGCGGGGGGGCGTTCAATGAGCAGTTCTTC
>few|TRBJ1-6|TRBD1|TRBV4-1
CASSQALTGWNSPLHF
TGCGCCAGCAGCCAAGCCTTGACAGGGTGGAATTCACCCCTCCACTTT
>many|TRBJ1-6|-|TRBV25-1
CASSDRGSRKSPLHF
TGTGCCAGCAGTGATAGGGGATCGAGGAAATCACCCCTCCACTTT
>few|TRBJ1-2|TRBD1|TRBV6-1
CASSPQTGTVYGYTF
TGTGCCAGCAGTCCACAAACCGGGACAGTTTATGGCTACACCTTC
>few|TRBJ1-1|-|TRBV2
CASVGRLNTEAFF
TGTGCCAGCGTTGGGCGGTTGAACACTGAAGCTTTCTTT
>many|TRBJ2-1|-|TRBV4-2
CASGPTLGEQFF
TGTGCCAGCGGTCCTACCCTCGGTGAGCAGTTCTTC
>few|TRBJ1-1|TRBD1|TRBV2
CASSAGTGATEAFF
TGTGCCAGCAGTGCCGGGACAGGGGCCACTGAAGCTTTCTTT
>many|TRBJ2-2|-|TRBV5-6
CASIDREGLPGELFF
TGTGCCAGTATCGACCGCGAAGGGCTGCCCGGGGAGCTGTTTTTT
>-|TRBJ1-1|TRBD1|TRBV19
CASSTGQANTEAFF
TGTGCCAGTAGTACCGGACAGGCGAACACTGAAGCTTTCTTT
>few|TRBJ2-5|TRBD1|TRBV2
CASSWTGKETQYF
TGTGCCAGCAGTTGGACAGGGAAAGAGACCCAGTACTTC
>-|TRBJ2-7|TRBD1|TRBV29-1
CSVIPGQGDEQYF
TGCAGCGTCATCCCGGGACAGGGCGACGAGCAGTACTTC
>few|TRBJ1-2|-|TRBV19
CASSPSQANYGYTF
TGTGCCAGTAGCCCATCACAAGCTAACTATGGCTACACCTTC
>-|TRBJ1-1|-|TRBV6-8
CASIRFYLQNTEAFF
TGTGCCAGCATCAGGTTTTACTTACAGAACACTGAAGCTTTCTTT
>many|TRBJ2-3|TRBD2|TRBV7-2
CASSLHLAGGRGDTQYF
TGTGCCAGCAGCTTACATCTGGCGGGGGGGCGGGGAGATACGCAGTATTTT
>-|TRBJ1-5|TRBD1|TRBV7-2
CASSLGVTGYSNQPQHF
TGTGCCAGCAGCTTAGGGGTGACAGGGTATAGCAATCAGCCCCAGCATTTT
>few|TRBJ2-7|-|TRBV7-2
CASSAAAGGPVYEQYF
TGTGCCAGCAGCGCAGCCGCCGGGGGGCCAGTCTACGAGCAGTACTTC
>many|TRBJ1-1|TRBD1|TRBV12-3/TRBV12-4
CASSLTGAGTEAFF
TGTGCCAGCAGCCTTACAGGGGCAGGAACTGAAGCTTTCTTT
>few|TRBJ2-1|-|TRBV7-2
CASSLAGPTEQFF
TGTGCCAGCAGCTTAGCAGGGCCGACTGAGCAGTTCTTC
>many|TRBJ1-2|-|TRBV12-3/TRBV12-4
CASSSFQGFGYGYTF
TGTGCCAGCAGTTCCTTTCAGGGATTCGGCTATGGCTACACCTTC
>few|TRBJ2-3|TRBD2|TRBV20-1
CSARDQGGGGTDTQYF
TGCAGTGCTAGAGATCAGGGCGGGGGGGGCACAGATACGCAGTATTTT
>few|TRBJ2-7|-|TRBV5-4
CASSRPGNEQYF
TGTGCCAGCAGCCGACCGGGTAACGAGCAGTACTTC
>-|TRBJ2-2|-|TRBV18
CASSPPGGSNTGELFF
TGTGCCAGCTCACCACCGGGGGGCTCGAACACCGGGGAGCTGTTTTTT